Detailed here is one T cell receptor beta chain. Its antigen is not known. Other DNA sequences in this specimen translate into the identical CDR3. The data were taken from a study of shared clonotypes between healthy human individuals. Germline loops: CDR1 MNHNY, CDR2 SVGAGI (reference sequence). The CDR3 consists of 14 residues. V shed 5 bases and J shed 3 bases, with 11 bases lying between them. Each sample came from a Caucasian adult donor living in Nashville, Tennessee. Into CD45RA+ naive and CD45RA-negative memory subsets, the CD4+ cells were split. General study results and limits: Generation of non-shared clonotypes was less probable than generation of clonotypes shared by all four donors.

Profiled with immunoSEQ multiplex PCR; TCRdb holds only in-frame clones, not every one. The data contain 2 million to 2.5 million clones, just under 95% of them seen just once; the ten biggest clones take up approximately 0.39%. Sequenced material: naive CD4+ T cells from PBMCs. Subset denoted: CD45RA+ positively selected. The chain links TRBV6-6 to TRBJ2-1; D ambiguous. The sequence was collected from a man aged 18-30 years in good health. Some clones in this sample may be carry-over from other donors' samples. CDR3 loop: CASSPPGSYNEQFF. CDR3 DNA sequence: TGTGCCAGCAGTCCCCCCGGAAGCTACAATGAGCAGTTCTTC.